These 14 T cell receptor beta chains came from one sample sequenced in a study of CD8 T cells in ankylosing spondylitis. Using its own MiXCR run on the 5' RACE reads, TCRdb lists one record per CDR3 protein. This sample has fewer than 80,000 distinct CDR3 sequences, with roughly 5.3% found just once. Material for sequencing was blood, either unsorted or a sorted T cell fraction (not recorded which). The source is a male donor with ankylosing spondylitis or in good health (not recorded which).

This clonotype was seen more than once but under ten times. The rearrangement joins TRBV27 to TRBJ1-6; 11 nucleotides line up with TRBD1. There are 16 residues in the CDR3. Germline CDR1 MNHEY, CDR2 SMNVEV (reference sequence). J gave up 6 bases and V 3 bases, and 4 bases lay outside the gene matches. The CDR3 protein is CASSFGTGGTNSPLHF. CDR3 DNA: TGTGCCAGCAGTTTCGGGACAGGGGGTACTAATTCACCCCTCCACTTT.

In its sample, this clonotype was seen many times. This rearrangement joins TRBV29-1 to TRBJ1-3; the match to TRBD1 covers 7 bases. Germline V gene data show CDR1 as SQVTM and CDR2 as ANQGSEA. This CDR3 has 13 amino acids. V lost 6 bases to trimming and J lost 10 bases; unmatched junction nucleotides: 12. The DNA for the CDR3 is TGCAGCGTGGGGGACAGCCTCGCGGGGACCATATATTTT. This codes for CSVGDSLAGTIYF.

This clonotype was seen ten or more times. V gene TRBV18 combines with J gene TRBJ2-5; D call uncertain. Germline CDR1 is KGHSH and CDR2 is LQKENI. The CDR3 runs 15 residues. The germline V and J ends were trimmed by 2 bases and 4 bases, with 14 bases remaining between them. CDR3 in amino acids: CASSPFQDGRETQYF. Here the CDR3 DNA reads TGTGCCAGCTCACCATTTCAAGACGGTAGAGAGACCCAGTACTTC.

In its sample, this clonotype was seen many times. This chain uses TRBV5-1 with TRBJ1-4; D remains ambiguous. This CDR3 has 16 residues. CDR1 and CDR2 (germline): SGHRS, YFSETQ. V was trimmed by 4 bases and J by 0 bases, leaving 13 bases between them. The CDR3 region has the DNA TGCGCCAGCAGCCTGTGGAACGGCGCAACTAATGAAAAACTGTTTTTT. This codes for CASSLWNGATNEKLFF.

The sample holds many counts of this clonotype. The CDR3 DNA reads as TGTGCCAGCAGTTACTCGCCTCCGGGGGGCGGAGGCACTGAAGCTTTCTTT. Protein product: CASSYSPPGGGGTEAFF. The chain has TRBV6-2 or TRBV6-3 and TRBJ1-1; D might be TRBD1 (6 bases). The germline gives CDR1 MNHEY, CDR2 SVGEGT. The V end was cut by 0 bases, the J end by 4 bases, with 18 bases between. The CDR3 is 17 amino acids.

This clonotype was picked up many times. CDR3 in DNA: TGTGCCAGCGTCCGATTTGGACAGAACCAAGAGACCCAGTACTTC. It encodes CASVRFGQNQETQYF. V gene TRBV6-1 combines with J gene TRBJ2-5, with a tentative D call TRBD1 (6 bases). Trimming removed 8 bases at V and 0 bases at J, with 16 bases between. The CDR3 contains 15 residues. Germline CDR1 reads MNHNS; CDR2 reads SASEGT.

Ten or more counts support this clonotype. V gene TRBV5-1 combines with J gene TRBJ2-3, with TRBD2 matching 7 bases. CDR1 and CDR2 from the germline V gene are SGHRS and YFSETQ. The J segment lost 6 bases and the V segment lost 1 base, leaving 5 bases of the junction unmatched. The CDR3 covers 14 residues. The CDR3 DNA reads TGCGCCAGCAGCTTGCGCGGGAGTGCGGATACGCAGTATTTT. Its protein product is CASSLRGSADTQYF.

This clonotype was recorded many times. The chain is built from TRBV2 and TRBJ1-1, with a weak D call TRBD1 (6 bases). Germline V gene data show CDR1 as SNHLY and CDR2 as FYNNEI. The CDR3 totals 12 residues. Deletions cut 7 bases from V and 7 bases from J, with 13 bases between. Here the CDR3 DNA reads TGTGCCAGCACCTCGACAGGAGATGAAGCTTTCTTT. Translation gives CASTSTGDEAFF. The complete variable domain, with remaining parts taken from reference TRBV2 and TRBJ1-1, reads EPEVTQTPSHQVTQMGQEVILRCVPISNHLYFYWYRQILGQKVEFLVSFYNNEISEKSEIFDDQFSVERPDGSNFTLKIRSTKLEDSAMYFCASTSTGDEAFFGQGTRLTVV.

The rearrangement uses TRBV19 and TRBJ2-5, with 11 bases aligning to TRBD2. Germline loops: CDR1 LNHDA, CDR2 SQIVND (reference sequence). The CDR3 extends over 16 amino acids. V gave up 4 bases and J gave up 4 bases; unmatched junction bases: 8. This CDR3 is CASSTGSGGAGETQYF. DNA of the CDR3: TGTGCCAGTAGTACAGGTAGCGGGGGGGCCGGAGAGACCCAGTACTTC. The full variable domain, rest sourced from reference TRBV19 and TRBJ2-5, is DGGITQSPKYLFRKEGQNVTLSCEQNLNHDAMYWYRQDPGQGLRLIYYSQIVNDFQKGDIAEGYSVSREKKESFPLTVTSAQKNPTAFYLCASSTGSGGAGETQYFGPGTRLLVL.

This clonotype has ten or more counts. The chain uses TRBV9 and TRBJ1-1; D unresolved. The germline gives CDR1 SGDLS, CDR2 YYNGEE. The CDR3 has 17 residues. Trimming stripped 2 bases from V and 0 bases from J, with 17 bases between. DNA for the CDR3: TGTGCCAGCAGCGTTAGGGCAGGCCCGACAATGAACACTGAAGCTTTCTTT. It yields the protein CASSVRAGPTMNTEAFF.

The sample holds many counts of this clonotype. V and J are TRBV5-6 and TRBJ1-3; 10 nucleotides agree with TRBD1. J was trimmed by 4 bases and V by 3 bases; bases with no gene match: 10. Germline assignment: CDR1 SGHDT and CDR2 YYEEEE. CDR3 length: 17 amino acids. CDR3 region: CASSSDWTGGYGNTIYF. The CDR3 nucleotides are TGTGCCAGCAGCTCGGACTGGACAGGGGGTTACGGAAACACCATATATTTT.

This clonotype was seen ten or more times. This chain uses TRBV5-5 with TRBJ1-2; no clear D gene. The CDR3 is made up of 14 amino acids. Looked up from germline, CDR1 is SGHKS and CDR2 is YYEKEE (reference sequence). Trimming pared 2 bases from V and 4 bases from J, leaving 12 bases between. DNA of the CDR3: TGTGCCAGCAGCTTTAATCCCCGTATCTATGGCTACACCTTC. Translation: CASSFNPRIYGYTF.

This clonotype appeared many times. The rearrangement links TRBV28 to TRBJ1-5, with D hard to call. The CDR3 loop spans 12 amino acids. V dropped 5 bases and J dropped 3 bases, with 5 bases sitting between them. CDR1 and CDR2 from the germline V gene are MDHEN and SYDVKM. For the CDR3, the DNA is TGTGCCAGCAGTGACAACAATCAGCCCCAGCATTTT. As protein: CASSDNNQPQHF.

The sample holds many counts of this clonotype. The CDR3 protein is CASSLVAGMEGYNEQFF. In nucleotides, the CDR3 is TGTGCCAGCAGCTTAGTGGCGGGGATGGAGGGTTACAATGAGCAGTTCTTC. The V gene is TRBV7-9, the J gene TRBJ2-1, with a tentative D call TRBD2 (6 bases). Germline V gene lookup returns CDR1 SEHNR and CDR2 FQNEAQ (reference sequence). Between the trimmed V and J ends, which lost 1 base and 4 bases, there was a span of 17 bases. CDR3 size: 17 residues.